These T cell receptor beta chains were read from a single sample in a study of control samples from healthy donors and cancer patients. Repertoires were generated with immunoSEQ multiplex PCR, while TCRdb's copy carries only in-frame clones and drops some. The data contain some 120,000 clones, 93% of them singletons. Sequenced sample: PBMCs. These receptors all stem from a man aged 50 or older with head and neck cancer. CDR3s include the opening cysteine and the closing phenylalanine or tryptophan. Fields, in order: D gene, J gene, clone size, V gene, CDR3 protein. A D gene is named only where the DNA matches it firmly. The size field is filled for only some rows; it gives once, few, many or a size class.

D gene: -
J gene: TRBJ1-4
clone size: -
V gene: TRBV6-5
CDR3 protein: CASSYSGLNEKLFF

D gene: TRBD1
J gene: TRBJ2-3
clone size: -
V gene: TRBV5-1
CDR3 protein: CASSLPPGGQGSTDTQYF

D gene: -
J gene: TRBJ2-2
clone size: -
V gene: TRBV7-3
CDR3 protein: CASSLVQGTGELFF

D gene: -
J gene: TRBJ2-4
clone size: once
V gene: TRBV28
CDR3 protein: CASSLVQIAKNIQYF

D gene: TRBD1
J gene: TRBJ2-1
clone size: -
V gene: TRBV4-3
CDR3 protein: CASSRNPDRGNEQFF

D gene: -
J gene: TRBJ1-1
clone size: -
V gene: TRBV6-2/TRBV6-3
CDR3 protein: CASSPMVSGSEAFF

D gene: -
J gene: TRBJ1-1
clone size: -
V gene: TRBV7-9
CDR3 protein: CASRQGMGTEAFF

D gene: -
J gene: TRBJ2-3
clone size: -
V gene: TRBV7-3
CDR3 protein: CASSLIAAGKDAQYF

D gene: -
J gene: TRBJ1-1
clone size: -
V gene: TRBV3-1/TRBV3-2
CDR3 protein: CASSLTVGAEAFF

D gene: -
J gene: TRBJ2-3
clone size: -
V gene: TRBV30
CDR3 protein: CAWSGVGADTQYF

D gene: -
J gene: TRBJ1-1
clone size: -
V gene: TRBV9
CDR3 protein: CASSVDLNTEAFF

D gene: -
J gene: TRBJ2-3
clone size: -
V gene: TRBV6-5
CDR3 protein: CASGLSVGDTQYF

D gene: -
J gene: TRBJ1-2
clone size: once
V gene: TRBV29-1
CDR3 protein: CSVESSRGSYTF

D gene: TRBD2
J gene: TRBJ2-1
clone size: -
V gene: TRBV6-5
CDR3 protein: CASSSTSGGVLF

D gene: TRBD1
J gene: TRBJ1-5
clone size: -
V gene: TRBV6-6
CDR3 protein: CASRLDRGLSQPQHF

D gene: TRBD2
J gene: TRBJ2-3
clone size: -
V gene: TRBV15
CDR3 protein: CATSSDQPGLAGGPSTDTQYF

D gene: -
J gene: TRBJ2-7
clone size: -
V gene: TRBV7-2
CDR3 protein: CASSQTRTGEQYF

D gene: -
J gene: TRBJ1-1
clone size: once
V gene: TRBV6-5
CDR3 protein: CASIIYMNTEAFF

D gene: TRBD1
J gene: TRBJ2-5
clone size: -
V gene: TRBV15
CDR3 protein: CATSRGKTDREETQYF

D gene: -
J gene: TRBJ2-5
clone size: once
V gene: TRBV7-2
CDR3 protein: CASRSRGAQETQYF

D gene: -
J gene: TRBJ2-2
clone size: -
V gene: TRBV5-1
CDR3 protein: CASSLLGQENTGELFF

D gene: -
J gene: TRBJ2-5
clone size: -
V gene: TRBV15
CDR3 protein: CATSQVQETQYF